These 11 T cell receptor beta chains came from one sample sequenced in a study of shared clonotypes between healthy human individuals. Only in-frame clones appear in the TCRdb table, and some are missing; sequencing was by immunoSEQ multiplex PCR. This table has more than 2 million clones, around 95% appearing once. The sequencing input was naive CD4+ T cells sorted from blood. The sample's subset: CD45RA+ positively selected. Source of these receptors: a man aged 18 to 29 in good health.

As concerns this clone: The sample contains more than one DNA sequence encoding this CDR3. The CDR3 DNA is TGTGCCAGCAGCGAGGGGACAGGGGGCAATCAGCCCCAGCATTTT. Translating gives CASSEGTGGNQPQHF. J is TRBJ1-5 and V is TRBV9; 10 positions agree with TRBD1. This CDR3 comprises 15 residues. Germline CDR1 SGDLS, CDR2 YYNGEE. J gave up 2 bases and V 3 bases, and 2 bases lay outside the gene matches.

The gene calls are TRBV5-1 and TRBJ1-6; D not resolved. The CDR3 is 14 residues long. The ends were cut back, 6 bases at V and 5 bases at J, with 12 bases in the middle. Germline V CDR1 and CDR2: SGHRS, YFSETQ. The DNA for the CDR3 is TGCGCCAGCAAGGGTATACAAAATAATTCACCCCTCCACTTT. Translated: CASKGIQNNSPLHF.

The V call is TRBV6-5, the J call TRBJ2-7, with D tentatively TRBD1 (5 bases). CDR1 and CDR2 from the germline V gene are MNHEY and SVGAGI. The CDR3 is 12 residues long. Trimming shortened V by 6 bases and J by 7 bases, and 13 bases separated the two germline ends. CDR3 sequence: CASRQGLGEQYF. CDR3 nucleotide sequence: TGTGCCAGCAGGCAGGGTTTGGGGGAGCAGTACTTC.

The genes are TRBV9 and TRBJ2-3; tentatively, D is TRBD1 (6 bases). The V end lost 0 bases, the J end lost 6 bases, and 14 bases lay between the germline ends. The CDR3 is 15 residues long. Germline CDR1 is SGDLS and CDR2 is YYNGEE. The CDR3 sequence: CASSVVGALADTQYF. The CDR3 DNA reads TGTGCCAGCAGCGTAGTGGGGGCGCTTGCGGATACGCAGTATTTT.

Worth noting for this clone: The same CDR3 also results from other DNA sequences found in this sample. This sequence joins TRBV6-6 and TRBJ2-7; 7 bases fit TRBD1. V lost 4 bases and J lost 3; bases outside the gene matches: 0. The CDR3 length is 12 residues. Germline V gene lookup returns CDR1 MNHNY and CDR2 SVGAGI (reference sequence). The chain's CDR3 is CASSWDSYEQYF. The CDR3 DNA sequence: TGTGCCAGCAGTTGGGACAGCTACGAGCAGTACTTC.

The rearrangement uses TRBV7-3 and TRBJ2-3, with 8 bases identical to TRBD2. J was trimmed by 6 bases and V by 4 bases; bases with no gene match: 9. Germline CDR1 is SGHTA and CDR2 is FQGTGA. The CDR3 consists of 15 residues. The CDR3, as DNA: TGTGCCAGCAGCTCCTTAGCGGGGAGGGCGGATACGCAGTATTTT. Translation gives CASSSLAGRADTQYF.

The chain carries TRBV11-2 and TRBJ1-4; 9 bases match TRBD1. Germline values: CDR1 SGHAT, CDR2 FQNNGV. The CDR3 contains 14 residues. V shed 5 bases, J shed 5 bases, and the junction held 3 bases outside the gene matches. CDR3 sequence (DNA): TGTGCCAGCAGCCTACAGGGGGCGAATGAAAAACTGTTTTTT. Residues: CASSLQGANEKLFF. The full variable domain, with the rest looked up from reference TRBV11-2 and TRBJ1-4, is EAGVAQSPRYKIIEKRQSVAFWCNPISGHATLYWYQQILGQGPKLLIQFQNNGVVDDSQLPKDRFSAERLKGVDSTLKIQPAKLEDSAVYLCASSLQGANEKLFFGSGTQLSVL.

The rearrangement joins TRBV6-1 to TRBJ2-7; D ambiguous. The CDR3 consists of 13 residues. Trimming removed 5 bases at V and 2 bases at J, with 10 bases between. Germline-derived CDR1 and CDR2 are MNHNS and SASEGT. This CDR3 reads CASSPDKTYEQYF. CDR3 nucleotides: TGTGCCAGCAGTCCCGACAAGACCTACGAGCAGTACTTC.

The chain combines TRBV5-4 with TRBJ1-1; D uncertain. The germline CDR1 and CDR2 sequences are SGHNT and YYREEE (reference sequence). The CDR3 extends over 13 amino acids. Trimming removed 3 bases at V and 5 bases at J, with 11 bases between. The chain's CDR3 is CASSSTTWTEAFF. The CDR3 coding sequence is TGTGCCAGCAGCTCCACCACCTGGACTGAAGCTTTCTTT.

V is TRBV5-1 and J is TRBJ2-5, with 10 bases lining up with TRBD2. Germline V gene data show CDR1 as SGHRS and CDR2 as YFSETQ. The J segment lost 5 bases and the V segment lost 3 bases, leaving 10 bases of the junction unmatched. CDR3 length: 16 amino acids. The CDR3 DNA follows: TGCGCCAGCAGCTCACTAGGGACTAGCGCTCTGGAGACCCAGTACTTC. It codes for CASSSLGTSALETQYF.

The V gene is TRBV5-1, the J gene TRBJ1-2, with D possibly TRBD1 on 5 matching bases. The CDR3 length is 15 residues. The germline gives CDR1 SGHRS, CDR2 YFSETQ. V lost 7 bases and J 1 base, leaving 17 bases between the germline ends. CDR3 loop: CASLPGGGSNYGYTF. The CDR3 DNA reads TGCGCCAGCCTCCCCGGGGGAGGGAGTAACTATGGCTACACCTTC.